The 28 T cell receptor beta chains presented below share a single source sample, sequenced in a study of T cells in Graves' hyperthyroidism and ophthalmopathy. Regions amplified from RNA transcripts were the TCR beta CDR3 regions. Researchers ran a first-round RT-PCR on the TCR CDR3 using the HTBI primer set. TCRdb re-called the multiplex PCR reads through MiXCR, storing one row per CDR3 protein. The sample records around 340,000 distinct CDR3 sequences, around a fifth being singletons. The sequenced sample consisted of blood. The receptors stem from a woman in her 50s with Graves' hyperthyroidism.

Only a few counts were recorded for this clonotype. The CDR3, as DNA: TGTGCCAGCAGCTTGGGGGGGATATCGGGTTCCAGGTATGGCTACACCTTC. Its translation: CASSLGGISGSRYGYTF. The chain joins TRBV5-4 to TRBJ1-2, with D maybe TRBD1 (5 bases). The CDR3 length is 17 residues. Germline-derived CDR1 and CDR2 are SGHNT and YYREEE (reference sequence). The V end lost 0 bases, the J end lost 5 bases, and 20 bases lay between the germline ends.

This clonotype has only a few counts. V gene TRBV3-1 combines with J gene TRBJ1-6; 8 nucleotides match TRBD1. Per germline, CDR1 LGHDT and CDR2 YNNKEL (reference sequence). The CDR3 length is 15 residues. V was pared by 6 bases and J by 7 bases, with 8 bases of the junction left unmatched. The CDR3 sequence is CASRPRTGGNSPLHF. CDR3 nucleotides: TGTGCCAGCAGACCCCGCACAGGGGGGAATTCACCCCTCCACTTT. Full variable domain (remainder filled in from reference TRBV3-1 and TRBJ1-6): DTAVSQTPKYLVTQMGNDKSIKCEQNLGHDTMYWYKQDSKKFLKIMFSYNNKELIINETVPNRFSPKSPDKAHLNLHINSLELGDSAVYFCASRPRTGGNSPLHFGNGTRLTVT.

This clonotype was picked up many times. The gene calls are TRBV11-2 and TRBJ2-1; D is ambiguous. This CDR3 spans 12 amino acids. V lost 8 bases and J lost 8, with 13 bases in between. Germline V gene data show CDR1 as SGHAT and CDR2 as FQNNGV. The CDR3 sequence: CASGKSTHEQFF. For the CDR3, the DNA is TGTGCCAGCGGGAAATCTACACATGAGCAGTTCTTC.

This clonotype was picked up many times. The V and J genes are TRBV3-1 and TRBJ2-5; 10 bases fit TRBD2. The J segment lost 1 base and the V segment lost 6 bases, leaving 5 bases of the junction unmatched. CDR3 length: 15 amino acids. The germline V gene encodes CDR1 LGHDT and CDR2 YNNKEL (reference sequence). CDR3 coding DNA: TGTGCCAGCAGTCAGCGGGGGGGCCGCCAAGAGACCCAGTACTTC. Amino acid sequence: CASSQRGGRQETQYF.

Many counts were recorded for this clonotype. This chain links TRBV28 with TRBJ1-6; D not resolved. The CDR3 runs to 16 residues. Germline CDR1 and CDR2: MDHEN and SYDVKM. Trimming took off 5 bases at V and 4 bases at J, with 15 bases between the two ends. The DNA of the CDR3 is TGTGCCAGCAGTGCCGGGCCCCAGAGGTATAATTCACCCCTCCACTTT. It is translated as CASSAGPQRYNSPLHF. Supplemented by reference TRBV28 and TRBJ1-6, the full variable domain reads DVKVTQSSRYLVKRTGEKVFLECVQDMDHENMFWYRQDPGLGLRLIYFSYDVKMKEKGDIPEGYSVSREKKERFSLILESASTNQTSMYLCASSAGPQRYNSPLHFGNGTRLTVT.

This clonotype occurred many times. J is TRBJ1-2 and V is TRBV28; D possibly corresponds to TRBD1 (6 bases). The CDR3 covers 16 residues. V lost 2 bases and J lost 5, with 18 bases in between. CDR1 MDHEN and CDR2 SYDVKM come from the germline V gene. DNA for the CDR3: TGTGCCAGCAGTTTAATCCAGGGGCCCGTTTTATATGGCTACACCTTC. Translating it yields CASSLIQGPVLYGYTF.

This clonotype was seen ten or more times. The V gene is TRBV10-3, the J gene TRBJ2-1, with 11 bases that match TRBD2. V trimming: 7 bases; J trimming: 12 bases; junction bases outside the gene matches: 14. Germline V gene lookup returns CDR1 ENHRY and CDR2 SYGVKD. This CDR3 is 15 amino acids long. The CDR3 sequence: CAINPGTSGDFWQFF. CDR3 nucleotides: TGTGCCATCAACCCCGGGACTAGCGGAGACTTTTGGCAGTTCTTC.

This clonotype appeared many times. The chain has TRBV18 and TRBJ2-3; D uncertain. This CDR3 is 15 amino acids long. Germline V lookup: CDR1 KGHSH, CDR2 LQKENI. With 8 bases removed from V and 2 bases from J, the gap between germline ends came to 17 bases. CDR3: CASTSTPSHTDTQYF. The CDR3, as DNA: TGTGCCAGCACCTCCACCCCCAGTCACACAGATACGCAGTATTTT.

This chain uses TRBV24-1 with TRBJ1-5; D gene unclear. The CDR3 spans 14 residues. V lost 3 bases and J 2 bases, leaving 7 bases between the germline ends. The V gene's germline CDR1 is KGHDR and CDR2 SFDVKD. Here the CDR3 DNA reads TGTGCCACCAGTGATGCGGGCGGCAATCAGCCCCAGCATTTT. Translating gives CATSDAGGNQPQHF.

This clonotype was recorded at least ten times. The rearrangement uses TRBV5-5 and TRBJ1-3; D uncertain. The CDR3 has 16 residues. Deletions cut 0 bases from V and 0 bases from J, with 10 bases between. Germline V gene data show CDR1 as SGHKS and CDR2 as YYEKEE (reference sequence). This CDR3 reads CASSLAPGISGNTIYF. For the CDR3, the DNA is TGTGCCAGCAGCTTGGCCCCGGGGATCTCTGGAAACACCATATATTTT. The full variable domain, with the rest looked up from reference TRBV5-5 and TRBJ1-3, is DAGVTQSPTHLIKTRGQQVTLRCSPISGHKSVSWYQQVLGQGPQFIFQYYEKEERGRGNFPDRFSARQFPNYSSELNVNALLLGDSALYLCASSLAPGISGNTIYFGEGSWLTVV.

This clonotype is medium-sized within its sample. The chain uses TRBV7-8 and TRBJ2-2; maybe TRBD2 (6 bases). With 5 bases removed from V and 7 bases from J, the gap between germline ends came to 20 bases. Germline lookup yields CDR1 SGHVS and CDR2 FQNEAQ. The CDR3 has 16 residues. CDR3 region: CASSVLRQLEGGELFF. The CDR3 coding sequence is TGTGCCAGCAGCGTACTCAGACAGCTGGAGGGCGGGGAGCTGTTTTTT.

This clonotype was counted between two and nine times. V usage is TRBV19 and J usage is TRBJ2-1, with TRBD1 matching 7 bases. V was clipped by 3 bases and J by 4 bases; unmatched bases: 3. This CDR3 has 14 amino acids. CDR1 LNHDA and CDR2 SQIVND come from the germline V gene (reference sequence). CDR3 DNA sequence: TGTGCCAGTAGTATTCGGGACAGTTACAATGAGCAGTTCTTC. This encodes CASSIRDSYNEQFF.

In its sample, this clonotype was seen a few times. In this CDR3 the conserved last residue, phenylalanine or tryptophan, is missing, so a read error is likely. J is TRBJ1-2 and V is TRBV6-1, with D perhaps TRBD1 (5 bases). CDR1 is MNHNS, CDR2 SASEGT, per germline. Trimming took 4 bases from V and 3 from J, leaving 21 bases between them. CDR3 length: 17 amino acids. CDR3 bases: TGTGCCAGCAGTGGGACCTCGCGGGGCTATAATGACTATGGCTACACCCTC. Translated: CASSGTSRGYNDYGYTL.

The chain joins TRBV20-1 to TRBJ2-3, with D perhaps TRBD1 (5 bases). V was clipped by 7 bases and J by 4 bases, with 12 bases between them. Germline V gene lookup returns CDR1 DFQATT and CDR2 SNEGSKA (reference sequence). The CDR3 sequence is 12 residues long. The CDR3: CSGGRVADTQYF. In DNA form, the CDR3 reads TGCAGTGGGGGCAGGGTCGCAGATACGCAGTATTTT.

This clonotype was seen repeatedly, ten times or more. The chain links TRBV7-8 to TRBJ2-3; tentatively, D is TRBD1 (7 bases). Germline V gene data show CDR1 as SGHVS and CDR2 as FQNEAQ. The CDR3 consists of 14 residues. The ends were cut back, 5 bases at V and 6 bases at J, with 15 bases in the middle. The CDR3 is CASSPNPGGDTQYF. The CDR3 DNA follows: TGTGCCAGCAGCCCCAATCCAGGGGGGGATACGCAGTATTTT.

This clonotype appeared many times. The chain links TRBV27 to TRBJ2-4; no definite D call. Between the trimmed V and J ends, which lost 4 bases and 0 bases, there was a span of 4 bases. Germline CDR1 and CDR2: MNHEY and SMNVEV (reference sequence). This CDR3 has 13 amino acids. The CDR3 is CASSSLAKNIQYF. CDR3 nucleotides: TGTGCCAGCAGTTCATTAGCCAAAAACATTCAGTACTTC.

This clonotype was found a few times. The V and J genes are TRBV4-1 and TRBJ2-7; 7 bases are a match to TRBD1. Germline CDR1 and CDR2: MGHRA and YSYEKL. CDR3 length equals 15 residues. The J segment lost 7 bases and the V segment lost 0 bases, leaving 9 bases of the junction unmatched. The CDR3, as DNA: TGCGCCAGCAGCCAAGAAGGGGTCCGGGACAGTGAGCAGTACTTC. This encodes CASSQEGVRDSEQYF.

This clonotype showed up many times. This CDR3 is CASSPRTANTGELFF. CDR3 nucleotide sequence: TGTGCCAGCAGCCCCAGGACAGCGAACACCGGGGAGCTGTTTTTT. The chain joins TRBV11-2 to TRBJ2-2; D perhaps matches TRBD1 (6 bases). The CDR3 length is 15 residues. Germline V CDR1 and CDR2: SGHAT, FQNNGV. Trimming pared 5 bases from V and 0 bases from J, leaving 10 bases between.

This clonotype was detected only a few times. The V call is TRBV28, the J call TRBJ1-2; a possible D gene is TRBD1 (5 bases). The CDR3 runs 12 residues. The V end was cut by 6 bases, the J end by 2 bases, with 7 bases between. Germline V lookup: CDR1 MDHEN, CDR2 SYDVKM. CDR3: CASREGNYGYTF. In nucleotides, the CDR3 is TGTGCCAGCAGGGAGGGGAACTATGGCTACACCTTC.

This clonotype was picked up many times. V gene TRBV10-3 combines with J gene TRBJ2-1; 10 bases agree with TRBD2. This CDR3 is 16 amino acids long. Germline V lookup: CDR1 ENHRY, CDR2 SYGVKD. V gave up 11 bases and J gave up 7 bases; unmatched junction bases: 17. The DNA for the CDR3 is TGTGCCTCGATCAGAGGGGCTAGCGGGAGTGGAAATGAGCAGTTCTTC. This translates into CASIRGASGSGNEQFF.

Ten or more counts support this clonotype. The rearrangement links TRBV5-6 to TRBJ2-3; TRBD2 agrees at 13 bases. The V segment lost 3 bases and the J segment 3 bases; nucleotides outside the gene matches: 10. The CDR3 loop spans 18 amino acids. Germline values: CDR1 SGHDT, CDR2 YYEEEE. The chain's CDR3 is CASSSGLAGPRGTDTQYF. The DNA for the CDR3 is TGTGCCAGCAGCTCGGGACTAGCGGGACCCCGAGGGACAGATACGCAGTATTTT.

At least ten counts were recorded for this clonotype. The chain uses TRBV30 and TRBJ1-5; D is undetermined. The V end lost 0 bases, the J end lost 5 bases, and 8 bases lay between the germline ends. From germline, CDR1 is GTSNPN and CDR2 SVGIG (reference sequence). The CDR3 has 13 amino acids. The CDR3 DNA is TGTGCCTGGAGTGTTAAGGGCGATCAGCCCCAGCATTTT. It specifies CAWSVKGDQPQHF.

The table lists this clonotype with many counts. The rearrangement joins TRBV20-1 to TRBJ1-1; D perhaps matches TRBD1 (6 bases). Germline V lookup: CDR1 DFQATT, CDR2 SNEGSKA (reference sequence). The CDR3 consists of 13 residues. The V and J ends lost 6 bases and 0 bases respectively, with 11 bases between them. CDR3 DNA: TGCAGTGCCCTACAGGGTCTGAACACTGAAGCTTTCTTT. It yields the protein CSALQGLNTEAFF.

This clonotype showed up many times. In DNA form, the CDR3 reads TGTGCCAGCAGCCCTCGGGGATTCAACTATGGCTACACCTTC. As protein: CASSPRGFNYGYTF. The V gene is TRBV7-2, the J gene TRBJ1-2; D ambiguous. Germline CDR1 SGHTA, CDR2 FQGNSA. V was trimmed by 5 bases and J by 2 bases, leaving 12 bases between them. The CDR3 is 14 residues long.

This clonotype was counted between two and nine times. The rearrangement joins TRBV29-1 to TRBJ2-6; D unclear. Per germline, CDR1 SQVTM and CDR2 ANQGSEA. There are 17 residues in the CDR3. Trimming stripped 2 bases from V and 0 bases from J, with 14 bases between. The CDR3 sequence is CSVEPEDGSSGANVLTF. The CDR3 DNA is TGCAGCGTTGAACCCGAAGACGGAAGCTCTGGGGCCAACGTCCTGACTTTC.

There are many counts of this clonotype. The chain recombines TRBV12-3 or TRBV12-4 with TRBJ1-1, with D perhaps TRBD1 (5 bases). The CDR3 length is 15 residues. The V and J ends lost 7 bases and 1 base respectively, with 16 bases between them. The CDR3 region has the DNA TGTGCCAGCACCTATCTGGGGCAGGGGAACACTGAAGCTTTCTTT. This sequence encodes CASTYLGQGNTEAFF.

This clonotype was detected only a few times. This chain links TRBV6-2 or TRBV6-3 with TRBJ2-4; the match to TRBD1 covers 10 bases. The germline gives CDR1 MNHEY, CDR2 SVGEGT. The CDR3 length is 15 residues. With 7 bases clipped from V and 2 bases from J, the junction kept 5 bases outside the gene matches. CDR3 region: CASNDRGQSKNIQYF. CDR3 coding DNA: TGTGCCAGCAACGACAGGGGGCAATCCAAAAACATTCAGTACTTC.

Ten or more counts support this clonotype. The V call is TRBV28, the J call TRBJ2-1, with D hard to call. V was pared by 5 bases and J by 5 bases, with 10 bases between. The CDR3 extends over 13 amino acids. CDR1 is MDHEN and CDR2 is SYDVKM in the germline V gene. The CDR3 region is CASSPNLHNEQFF. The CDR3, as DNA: TGTGCCAGCAGTCCGAATCTACACAATGAGCAGTTCTTC.